A single sample gave rise to the 26 T cell receptor beta chains below, sequenced in a study of cytomegalovirus exposure and HLA in healthy donors (dated by TCRdb to the late 2010s). Receptor amplification or capture employed the immunoSEQ multiplex PCR assay. A mixture of 60 forward primers for TCR Vbeta segments and 13 reverse primers for TCR Jbeta segments was used in the multiplex PCR. TCRdb limited this immuneACCESS table to in-frame rearrangements with V and J called. A share of clones is missing; checked studies link under half to unresolved V genes, and the rest is unexplained. A total of 150,000 or so clones appear in this sample, approximately 80% of them only once. The ten most abundant clones make up about 13% of the sample. What was sequenced was PBMCs. These receptors came from a man aged 25 to 40 in good health and CMV-seropositive.

The chain employs TRBV12-5 and TRBJ1-1; perhaps TRBD1 as D (6 bases). Trimming took 0 bases from V and 1 from J, leaving 18 bases between them. Germline lookup yields CDR1 LGHNT and CDR2 FRNRAP. The CDR3 contains 18 residues. The CDR3 spells CASGLVPFPGQSNTEAFF. CDR3 in DNA: TGTGCTAGTGGTTTGGTACCTTTTCCTGGACAGTCGAACACTGAAGCTTTCTTT.

The DNA for the CDR3 is TGTGCCAGCAGTCTCCGGACTAGCGGGAACTTCATGAATGAGCAGTTCTTC. It encodes CASSLRTSGNFMNEQFF. The chain employs TRBV27 and TRBJ2-1, with 12 bases lining up with TRBD2. The CDR3 is 17 residues long. Germline CDR1 MNHEY, CDR2 SMNVEV (reference sequence). With 5 bases clipped from V and 7 bases from J, the junction kept 12 bases outside the gene matches.

This rearrangement joins TRBV4-2 to TRBJ2-7, with D unclear. Germline V gene lookup returns CDR1 LGHNA and CDR2 YNFKEQ. V gave up 0 bases and J gave up 0 bases, with 3 bases separating them. The CDR3 contains 13 residues. As DNA, the CDR3 is TGTGCCAGCAGCCAAGACAGCTCCTACGAGCAGTACTTC. Residues: CASSQDSSYEQYF.

This clone was counted a single time. The chain has TRBV29-1 and TRBJ2-3, with 9 bases that match TRBD1. Germline CDR1 is SQVTM and CDR2 is ANQGSEA. This CDR3 contains 14 residues. The ends lost 6 bases at V and 5 bases at J; junction bases unmatched: 9. CDR3 protein: CSVKNRGHGDTQYF. For the CDR3, the DNA is TGCAGCGTAAAGAACAGGGGGCATGGAGATACGCAGTATTTT.

The genes are TRBV5-6 and TRBJ2-7; possible D gene TRBD2, 6 bases. Germline assignment: CDR1 SGHDT and CDR2 YYEEEE. V was shortened by 4 bases and J by 3 bases, with 17 bases between the two germline ends. The CDR3 loop spans 15 amino acids. Written as DNA, the CDR3 is TGTGCCAGCAGCCGGCGGGGCCAGACGCACTACGAGCAGTACTTC. The encoded protein is CASSRRGQTHYEQYF.

The J gene is TRBJ2-7, the V gene TRBV12-5; D is undetermined. This CDR3 contains 15 residues. The ends were cut back, 0 bases at V and 5 bases at J, with 14 bases in the middle. CDR1 and CDR2 (germline): LGHNT, FRNRAP. DNA for the CDR3: TGTGCTAGTGGTTTGGTTAGCTCGCGGTATGACGAGCAGTACTTC. Its translation is CASGLVSSRYDEQYF.

The chain recombines TRBV4-1 with TRBJ1-1; D is possibly TRBD1 (5 bases). The V end was cut by 0 bases, the J end by 5 bases, with 10 bases between. The CDR3 is 14 residues long. Germline V CDR1 and CDR2: MGHRA, YSYEKL. CDR3 loop: CASSQDRGRTEAFF. The CDR3 DNA sequence: TGCGCCAGCAGCCAAGATAGGGGTAGGACTGAAGCTTTCTTT.

The sample holds one count of this clone. V gene TRBV30 combines with J gene TRBJ2-7; TRBD2 is a possible D gene (5 bases). This CDR3 is 14 amino acids long. V lost 0 bases and J 5 bases, leaving 14 bases between the germline ends. Germline V gives CDR1 GTSNPN, CDR2 SVGIG (reference sequence). The CDR3 DNA is TGTGCCTGGAGTGTACTAGGTTCCCCCGACGAGCAGTACTTC. It encodes CAWSVLGSPDEQYF.

The table lists this clone with a few counts. The rearrangement links TRBV4-1 to TRBJ1-1; 10 nucleotides match TRBD1. This CDR3 is built from 16 residues. The trim removed 4 bases at V and 8 bases at J, leaving 13 bases unmatched. Germline lookup yields CDR1 MGHRA and CDR2 YSYEKL. The CDR3 sequence is CASSPQGTGVSPEAFF. In nucleotides, the CDR3 is TGCGCCAGCAGCCCCCAGGGGACAGGGGTATCCCCCGAAGCTTTCTTT.

The rearrangement links TRBV18 to TRBJ2-1; 10 bases align to TRBD2. Trimming cost V 2 bases and J 4 bases; bases outside gene matches: 2. Germline values: CDR1 KGHSH, CDR2 LQKENI. This CDR3 is built from 15 residues. The CDR3 reads CASSPMTSGYNEQFF. CDR3 DNA: TGTGCCAGCTCACCAATGACTAGCGGGTACAATGAGCAGTTCTTC. The full variable domain, completed using reference TRBV18 and TRBJ2-1, is NAGVMQNPRHLVRRRGQEARLRCSPMKGHSHVYWYRQLPEEGLKFMVYLQKENIIDESGMPKERFSAEFPKEGPSILRIQQVVRGDSAAYFCASSPMTSGYNEQFFGPGTRLTVL.

This sequence joins TRBV19 and TRBJ2-2, with D possibly TRBD1 on 6 matching bases. CDR3 length: 15 residues. Germline V gene lookup returns CDR1 LNHDA and CDR2 SQIVND (reference sequence). V was cut by 4 bases and J by 6 bases, with 15 bases left in between. CDR3 sequence reads: CASSRTGTVPGELFF. The CDR3 DNA is TGTGCCAGTAGTAGAACAGGGACGGTGCCCGGGGAGCTGTTTTTT.

This chain uses TRBV19 with TRBJ2-3; 7 positions match TRBD1. The V and J ends lost 7 bases and 4 bases, in that order; junction bases with no gene match: 8. Germline assignment: CDR1 LNHDA and CDR2 SQIVND (reference sequence). The CDR3 totals 14 residues. CDR3 residues: CASTQGIVSDTQYF. The CDR3 bases are TGTGCCAGTACACAGGGGATAGTGTCAGATACGCAGTATTTT.

The genes are TRBV28 and TRBJ2-2, with 9 bases lining up with TRBD2. The germline gives CDR1 MDHEN, CDR2 SYDVKM. Trimming at V came to 1 base and at J to 2 bases, leaving 5 bases not matched to a gene. The CDR3 loop spans 17 amino acids. CDR3 loop: CASSLFISGSNTGELFF. In DNA form, the CDR3 reads TGTGCCAGCAGTTTATTCATTAGCGGGAGTAACACCGGGGAGCTGTTTTTT.

The chain has TRBV19 and TRBJ1-2, with 9 bases identical to TRBD1. V shed 6 bases, J shed 4 bases, and the junction held 6 bases outside the gene matches. Germline V gives CDR1 LNHDA, CDR2 SQIVND (reference sequence). The CDR3 is 14 residues long. CDR3 sequence reads: CASRPGQGPYGYTF. CDR3 DNA: TGTGCCAGTAGACCGGGACAGGGCCCCTATGGCTACACCTTC.

V usage is TRBV28 and J usage is TRBJ1-5; TRBD1 matches at 7 bases. CDR3 length equals 14 residues. Per germline, CDR1 MDHEN and CDR2 SYDVKM. Losses at the gene ends were 5 bases for V and 7 bases for J; bases not matched to a gene: 8. The CDR3 nucleotides are TGTGCCAGCAGTCCCTACAGGGGATCCCAGCCCCAGCATTTT. Its translation is CASSPYRGSQPQHF. The variable domain in full, with the rest retrieved from reference TRBV28 and TRBJ1-5, is DVKVTQSSRYLVKRTGEKVFLECVQDMDHENMFWYRQDPGLGLRLIYFSYDVKMKEKGDIPEGYSVSREKKERFSLILESASTNQTSMYLCASSPYRGSQPQHFGDGTRLSIL.

J is TRBJ2-5 and V is TRBV2; 7 nucleotides align to TRBD1. With 7 bases clipped from V and 2 bases from J, the junction kept 7 bases outside the gene matches. CDR3 size: 14 residues. Germline V gene lookup returns CDR1 SNHLY and CDR2 FYNNEI. The CDR3 DNA reads as TGTGCCAGCACGGTGGGGACAGATCAAGAGACCCAGTACTTC. It translates to CASTVGTDQETQYF.

The chain links TRBV5-1 to TRBJ2-4; 8 bases are a match to TRBD1. Unmatched junction bases numbered 12, after V lost 4 bases and J lost 6 bases. Germline-derived CDR1 and CDR2 are SGHRS and YFSETQ. The CDR3 runs 16 residues. CDR3 region: CASSAGLGQAGNIQYF. The CDR3 DNA reads as TGCGCCAGCAGCGCGGGCTTGGGACAGGCGGGAAACATTCAGTACTTC.

The table lists this clone with a count of one. CDR3 amino acids: CASSLQGQGGANVLTF. The CDR3 coding sequence is TGTGCCAGCAGCTTGCAGGGGCAGGGTGGGGCCAACGTCCTGACTTTC. The chain employs TRBV7-2 and TRBJ2-6; D is perhaps TRBD1 (6 bases). Germline assignment: CDR1 SGHTA and CDR2 FQGNSA. V was shortened by 3 bases and J by 3 bases, with 12 bases between the two germline ends. There are 16 residues in the CDR3.

The genes are TRBV11-2 and TRBJ2-4; the D gene is possibly TRBD2 (7 bases). The germline V gene has CDR1 SGHAT and CDR2 FQNNGV. V lost 3 bases to trimming and J lost 8 bases, with 20 bases between them. This CDR3 spans 16 amino acids. The CDR3 reads CASSFMFGGRRDIQYF. The CDR3, as DNA: TGTGCCAGCAGCTTCATGTTCGGGGGGCGCAGAGACATTCAGTACTTC.

The chain is built from TRBV9 and TRBJ2-1, with 9 bases lining up with TRBD2. V dropped 4 bases and J dropped 7; count of bases not matched to a gene: 6. The CDR3 has 14 amino acids. Germline lookup yields CDR1 SGDLS and CDR2 YYNGEE. The CDR3 here is CASSLAGVTNEQFF. CDR3 sequence (DNA): TGTGCCAGCAGCTTAGCGGGAGTAACGAATGAGCAGTTCTTC.

Here the CDR3 DNA reads TGTGCCAGCTCACCACTCAGTCTAAGCGGGAGATTCGAGGAGACCCAGTACTTC. Translation gives CASSPLSLSGRFEETQYF. The chain employs TRBV18 and TRBJ2-5; TRBD2 aligns across 8 bases. From germline, CDR1 is KGHSH and CDR2 LQKENI. The CDR3 totals 18 residues. The trim removed 1 base at V and 5 bases at J, leaving 15 bases unmatched.

This chain uses TRBV19 with TRBJ1-2; TRBD1 is a possible D gene (6 bases). Germline assignment: CDR1 LNHDA and CDR2 SQIVND (reference sequence). The CDR3 length is 13 residues. Trimming stripped 9 bases from V and 4 bases from J, with 15 bases between. The CDR3 sequence is CASSKQGPYGYTF. CDR3 DNA: TGTGCCAGCAGCAAACAGGGTCCCTATGGCTACACCTTC.

The chain links TRBV28 to TRBJ2-3; 12 nucleotides match TRBD2. The CDR3 runs 17 residues. CDR1 and CDR2 from the germline V gene are MDHEN and SYDVKM. V lost 3 bases, J lost 5 bases, and 9 bases stayed unmatched. The CDR3 loop is CASSFVASGRAGDTQYF. In DNA, the CDR3 is TGTGCCAGCAGTTTTGTGGCTAGCGGGAGGGCCGGAGATACGCAGTATTTT.

This sequence joins TRBV6-1 and TRBJ1-1, with 8 bases that match TRBD1. CDR1 MNHNS and CDR2 SASEGT come from the germline V gene. Germline trimming cut 3 bases from V and 8 bases from J; bases unmatched to any gene: 8. The CDR3 contains 14 residues. This CDR3 reads CASSEDREAVEAFF. The CDR3 nucleotides read TGTGCCAGCAGTGAGGACAGGGAAGCGGTGGAAGCTTTCTTT.

This clone has a handful of counts. V gene TRBV12-2 combines with J gene TRBJ2-5; the table's D call of TRBD1 was not tested on the DNA. Near its end, the DNA agrees better with TRBJ2-7, so the J call may be wrong. TRBV12-2 is annotated as a pseudogene. This CDR3 comprises 16 residues. This chain's CDR3 is CASRPLGLTGKYEQYF. Here the CDR3 DNA reads TGTGCAAGTCGTCCCCTCGGTTTGACAGGGAAGTACGAGCAGTACTTC.

The rearrangement joins TRBV11-1 to TRBJ1-4; 9 bases align to TRBD1. Losses at the gene ends were 5 bases for V and 4 bases for J; bases not matched to a gene: 5. The germline V gene encodes CDR1 SGHAT and CDR2 FQDESV (reference sequence). This CDR3 comprises 15 residues. For the CDR3, the DNA is TGTGCCAGCAGCAGCATGACAGGGGGTAATGAAAAACTGTTTTTT. This translates into CASSSMTGGNEKLFF. Drawing the rest from reference TRBV11-1 and TRBJ1-4, the complete variable domain is EAEVAQSPRYKITEKSQAVAFWCDPISGHATLYWYRQILGQGPELLVQFQDESVVDDSQLPKDRFSAERLKGVDSTLKIQPAELGDSAMYLCASSSMTGGNEKLFFGSGTQLSVL.